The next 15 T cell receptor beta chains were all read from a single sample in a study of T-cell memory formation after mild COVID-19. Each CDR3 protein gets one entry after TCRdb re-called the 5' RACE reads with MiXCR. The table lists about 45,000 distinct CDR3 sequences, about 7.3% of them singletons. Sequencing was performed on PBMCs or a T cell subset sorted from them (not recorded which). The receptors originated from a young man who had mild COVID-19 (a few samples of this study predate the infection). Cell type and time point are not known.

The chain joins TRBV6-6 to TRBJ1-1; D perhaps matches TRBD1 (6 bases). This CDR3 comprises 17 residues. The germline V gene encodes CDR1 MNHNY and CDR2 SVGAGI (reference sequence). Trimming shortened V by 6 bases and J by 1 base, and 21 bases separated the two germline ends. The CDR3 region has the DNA TGTGCCAGCAGCTCCCTGGGACATGGAGCAAGGAACACTGAAGCTTTCTTT. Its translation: CASSSLGHGARNTEAFF.

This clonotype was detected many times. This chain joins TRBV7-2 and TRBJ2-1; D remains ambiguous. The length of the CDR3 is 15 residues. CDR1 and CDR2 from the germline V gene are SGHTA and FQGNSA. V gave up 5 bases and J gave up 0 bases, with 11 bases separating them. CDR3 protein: CASSRAGSSYNEQFF. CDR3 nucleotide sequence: TGTGCCAGCAGCAGAGCCGGAAGCTCCTACAATGAGCAGTTCTTC.

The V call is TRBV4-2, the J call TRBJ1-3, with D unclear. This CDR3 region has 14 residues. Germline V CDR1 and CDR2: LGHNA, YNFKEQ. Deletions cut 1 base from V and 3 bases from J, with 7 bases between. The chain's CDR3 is CASSQVGIGNTIYF. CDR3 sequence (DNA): TGTGCCAGCAGCCAAGTAGGGATTGGAAACACCATATATTTT.

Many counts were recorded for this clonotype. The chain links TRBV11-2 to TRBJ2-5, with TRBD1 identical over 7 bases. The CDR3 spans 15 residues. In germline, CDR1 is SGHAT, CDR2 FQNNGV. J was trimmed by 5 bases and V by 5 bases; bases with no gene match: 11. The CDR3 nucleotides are TGTGCCAGCAGCCTTTACAGGGGTCTGTCGGAGACCCAGTACTTC. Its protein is CASSLYRGLSETQYF. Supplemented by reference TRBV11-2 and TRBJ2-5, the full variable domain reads EAGVAQSPRYKIIEKRQSVAFWCNPISGHATLYWYQQILGQGPKLLIQFQNNGVVDDSQLPKDRFSAERLKGVDSTLKIQPAKLEDSAVYLCASSLYRGLSETQYFGPGTRLLVL.

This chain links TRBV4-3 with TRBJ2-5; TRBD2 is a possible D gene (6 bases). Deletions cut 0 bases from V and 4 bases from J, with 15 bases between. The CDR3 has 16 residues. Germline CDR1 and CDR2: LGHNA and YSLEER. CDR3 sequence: CASSQDLTGDRETQYF. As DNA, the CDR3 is TGCGCCAGCAGCCAAGATTTGACGGGAGACAGAGAGACCCAGTACTTC.

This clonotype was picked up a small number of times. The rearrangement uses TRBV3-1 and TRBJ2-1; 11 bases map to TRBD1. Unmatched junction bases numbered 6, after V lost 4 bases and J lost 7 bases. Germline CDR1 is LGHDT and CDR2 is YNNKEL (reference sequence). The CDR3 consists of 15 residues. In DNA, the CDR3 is TGTGCCAGCAGCCCAGGACAGGGGGCGCGGAATGAGCAGTTCTTC. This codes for CASSPGQGARNEQFF.

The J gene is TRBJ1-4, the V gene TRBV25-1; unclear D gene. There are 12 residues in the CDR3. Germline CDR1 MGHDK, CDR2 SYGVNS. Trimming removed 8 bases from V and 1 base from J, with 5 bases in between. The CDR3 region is CASGGTNEKLFF. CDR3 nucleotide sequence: TGTGCCAGCGGAGGAACTAATGAAAAACTGTTTTTT.

The CDR3 reads CASSFQRDEKLFF. Here the CDR3 DNA reads TGCGCCAGCAGTTTCCAACGGGATGAAAAACTGTTTTTT. V is TRBV5-1 and J is TRBJ1-4, with D unresolved. This CDR3 comprises 13 residues. V was cut by 5 bases and J by 6 bases, with 11 bases left in between. CDR1 is SGHRS, CDR2 YFSETQ, per germline. Combining the CDR3 with reference TRBV5-1 and TRBJ1-4 gives the whole variable domain KAGVTQTPRYLIKTRGQQVTLSCSPISGHRSVSWYQQTPGQGLQFLFEYFSETQRNKGNFPGRFSGRQFSNSRSEMNVSTLELGDSALYLCASSFQRDEKLFFGSGTQLSVL.

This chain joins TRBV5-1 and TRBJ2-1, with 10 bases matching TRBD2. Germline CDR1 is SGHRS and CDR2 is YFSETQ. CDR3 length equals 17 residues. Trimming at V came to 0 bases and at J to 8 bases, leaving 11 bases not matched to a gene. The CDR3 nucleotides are TGCGCCAGCAGCTTGGGTTCAGGAGCGGGGGGGCTGCATGAGCAGTTCTTC. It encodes CASSLGSGAGGLHEQFF.

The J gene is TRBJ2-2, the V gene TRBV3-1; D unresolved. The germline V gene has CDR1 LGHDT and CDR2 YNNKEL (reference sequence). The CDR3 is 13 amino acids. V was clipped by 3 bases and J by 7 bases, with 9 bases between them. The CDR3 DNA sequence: TGTGCCAGCAGCCAGGGAAGAAGCGGGGAGCTGTTTTTT. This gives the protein CASSQGRSGELFF.

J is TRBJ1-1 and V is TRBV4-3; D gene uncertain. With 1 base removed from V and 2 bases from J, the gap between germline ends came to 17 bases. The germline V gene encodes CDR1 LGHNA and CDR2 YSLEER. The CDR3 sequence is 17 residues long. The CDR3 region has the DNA TGCGCCAGCAGCCAAGGACAAAGTACAGTAATAAACACTGAAGCTTTCTTT. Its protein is CASSQGQSTVINTEAFF.

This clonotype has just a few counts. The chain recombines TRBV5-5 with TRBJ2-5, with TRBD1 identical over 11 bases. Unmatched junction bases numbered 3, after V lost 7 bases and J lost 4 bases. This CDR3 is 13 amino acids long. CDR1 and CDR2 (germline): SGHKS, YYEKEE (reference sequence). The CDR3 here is CASGQGAGETQYF. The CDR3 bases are TGTGCCAGCGGACAGGGGGCGGGAGAGACCCAGTACTTC.

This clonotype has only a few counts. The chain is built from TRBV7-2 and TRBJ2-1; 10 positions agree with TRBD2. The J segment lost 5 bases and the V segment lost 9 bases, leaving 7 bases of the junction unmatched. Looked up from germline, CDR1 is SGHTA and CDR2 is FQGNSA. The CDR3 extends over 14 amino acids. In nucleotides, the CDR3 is TGTGCCAGTAAGCGGGGGGGCCAAGACAATGAGCAGTTCTTC. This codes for CASKRGGQDNEQFF.

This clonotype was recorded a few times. The CDR3 spells CASPWVYPGELFF. The CDR3 DNA reads as TGTGCCAGCCCTTGGGTCTACCCCGGGGAGCTGTTTTTT. The chain recombines TRBV27 with TRBJ2-2; D remains ambiguous. V gave up 8 bases and J gave up 6 bases, with 13 bases separating them. Germline CDR1 MNHEY, CDR2 SMNVEV (reference sequence). The CDR3 is 13 amino acids.

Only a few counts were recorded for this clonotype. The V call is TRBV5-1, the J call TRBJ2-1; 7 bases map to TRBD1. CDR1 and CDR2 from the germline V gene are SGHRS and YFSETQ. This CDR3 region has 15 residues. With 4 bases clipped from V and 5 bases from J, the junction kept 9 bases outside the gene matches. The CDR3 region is CASSAATGIDNEQFF. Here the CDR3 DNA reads TGCGCCAGCAGCGCGGCGACAGGGATCGACAATGAGCAGTTCTTC. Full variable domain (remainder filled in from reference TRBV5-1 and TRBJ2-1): KAGVTQTPRYLIKTRGQQVTLSCSPISGHRSVSWYQQTPGQGLQFLFEYFSETQRNKGNFPGRFSGRQFSNSRSEMNVSTLELGDSALYLCASSAATGIDNEQFFGPGTRLTVL.